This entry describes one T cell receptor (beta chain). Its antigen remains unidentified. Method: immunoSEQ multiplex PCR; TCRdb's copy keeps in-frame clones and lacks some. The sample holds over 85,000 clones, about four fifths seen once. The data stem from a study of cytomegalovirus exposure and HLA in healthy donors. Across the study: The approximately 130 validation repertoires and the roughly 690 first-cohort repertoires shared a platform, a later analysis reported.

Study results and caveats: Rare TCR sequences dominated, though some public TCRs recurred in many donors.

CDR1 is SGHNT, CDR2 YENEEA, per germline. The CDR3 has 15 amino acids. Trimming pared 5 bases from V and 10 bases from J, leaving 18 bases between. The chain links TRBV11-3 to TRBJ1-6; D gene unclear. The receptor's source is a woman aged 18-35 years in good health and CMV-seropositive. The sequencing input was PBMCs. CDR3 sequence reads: CASSPTGEERSPLHF. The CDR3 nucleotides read TGTGCCAGCAGCCCCACTGGGGAGGAGAGATCACCCCTCCACTTT.